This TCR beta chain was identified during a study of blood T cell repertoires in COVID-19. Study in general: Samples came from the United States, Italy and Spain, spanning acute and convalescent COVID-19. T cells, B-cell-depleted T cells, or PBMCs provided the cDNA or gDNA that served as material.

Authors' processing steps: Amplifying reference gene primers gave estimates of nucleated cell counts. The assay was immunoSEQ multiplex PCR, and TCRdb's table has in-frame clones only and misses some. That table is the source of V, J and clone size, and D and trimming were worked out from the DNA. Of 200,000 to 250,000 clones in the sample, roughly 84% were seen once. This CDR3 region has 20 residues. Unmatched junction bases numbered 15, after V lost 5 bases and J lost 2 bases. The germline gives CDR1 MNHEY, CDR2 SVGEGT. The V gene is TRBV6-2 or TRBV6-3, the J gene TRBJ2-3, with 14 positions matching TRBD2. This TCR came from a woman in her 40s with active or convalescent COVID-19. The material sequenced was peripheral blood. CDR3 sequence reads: CASSQGTSGGRRDPTDTQYF. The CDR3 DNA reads TGTGCCAGCAGTCAGGGGACTAGCGGGGGCCGACGGGACCCCACAGATACGCAGTATTTT.